The rows below give T cell receptor beta chains drawn from one sample of a study of blood T cell repertoires in COVID-19. The table came from immunoSEQ multiplex PCR; TCRdb's copy has only in-frame clones and leaves some out. The table shows a few hundred thousand clones, with approximately 86% occurring only once. The sequencing sample was made of PBMCs or T cells enriched from blood (not recorded which). These TCRs come from a woman in her thirties or forties with acute COVID-19. Each CDR3 is given with its conserved first and last residue. A D gene is named only where the DNA matches it firmly. Only some rows state a clone size, as once, few, many or a class for expanded clones.

J gene	D gene	clone size	V gene	CDR3 DNA	CDR3 protein
TRBJ1-1	TRBD1	.	TRBV5-5	TGTGCCAGCAGCTTACTGACAGGGCGGAACACTGAAGCTTTCTTT	CASSLLTGRNTEAFF
TRBJ2-7	TRBD2	.	TRBV10-3	TGTGCCGTCTCTAGCGGGACTATTACGTTGCAGTACTTC	CAVSSGTITLQYF
TRBJ2-5	.	.	TRBV6-5	TGTGCCAGCAGGAACCCGGGCGGGACCCAAGAGACCCAGTACTTC	CASRNPGGTQETQYF
TRBJ2-7	TRBD1	once	TRBV10-2	TGCGCCAGCAGTGAGAGGGGACAGGGGGCGTACGAGCAGTACTTC	CASSERGQGAYEQYF
TRBJ1-3	TRBD1	.	TRBV27	TGTGCCAGCCGCCCACAGGGGGCCTTCGGAAACACCATATATTTT	CASRPQGAFGNTIYF
TRBJ1-5	TRBD1	.	TRBV5-1	TGCGCCAGCAGCCCGGGAGGGACAGGGGTCAATCAGCCCCAGCATTTT	CASSPGGTGVNQPQHF
TRBJ1-1	.	few	TRBV11-3	TGTGCCAGCAGCTTAGGCGGCATGAACACTGAAGCTTTCTTT	CASSLGGMNTEAFF
TRBJ2-5	TRBD1	few	TRBV19	TGTGCCAGTAGTATAGATCCCGGGACAGGGGGCGGCGAGACCCAGTACTTC	CASSIDPGTGGGETQYF
TRBJ2-2	.	.	TRBV6-6	TGTGCCAGCAGTTACTGGGCAGGGCCCATCCCCGGGGAGCTGTTTTTT	CASSYWAGPIPGELFF
TRBJ2-5	.	.	TRBV5-1	TGCGCCAGCAGCTCTGCAGGGGAGGGGGGCACAGAGACCCAGTACTTC	CASSSAGEGGTETQYF
TRBJ2-1	TRBD2	.	TRBV9	TGTGCCAGCAGCCTTCGAGCGGGGCCCAATGAGCAGTTCTTC	CASSLRAGPNEQFF
TRBJ1-2	TRBD1	.	TRBV19	TGTGCCAGTAGTATAACAGGGGCTAACTATGGCTACACCTTC	CASSITGANYGYTF
TRBJ2-3	TRBD2	.	TRBV11-3	TGTGCCAGCAGCCCCCATAGCGGGGCTAGCACAGATACGCAGTATTTT	CASSPHSGASTDTQYF
TRBJ2-7	TRBD1	few	TRBV7-9	TGTGCCAGCAGCTTAGCGGAACTTCGACAGGGGGAGCAGTACTTC	CASSLAELRQGEQYF
TRBJ1-5	TRBD1	.	TRBV18	TGTGCCAGCTCTAGAGGACAGGCGGGGTATCAGCCCCAGCATTTT	CASSRGQAGYQPQHF
TRBJ2-7	.	.	TRBV4-3	TGCGCCAGCAGCCAAGAGCGGGACGACTCCTACGAGCAGTACTTC	CASSQERDDSYEQYF
TRBJ2-3	.	.	TRBV7-8	TGTGCCAGCAGCTTAGATGGGGCAAGCCCAGATACGCAGTATTTT	CASSLDGASPDTQYF
TRBJ2-4	.	.	TRBV6-9	TGTGCCAGCAGTCCGTTGAGTGATATTTGTTTATGCGAAAACATTCAGTACTTC	CASSPLSDICLCENIQYF
TRBJ1-2	TRBD1	.	TRBV6-5	TGTGCCAGCAGTTACTCAAGACAGGGGGGATTCTATGGCTACACCTTC	CASSYSRQGGFYGYTF
TRBJ2-1	.	once	TRBV7-9	TGTGCCAGCAGCTTCTCGACTAGAAGCTCCTACAATGAGCAGTTCTTC	CASSFSTRSSYNEQFF
TRBJ2-7	.	.	TRBV5-6	TGTGCCAGCAGACGAATTACTAGTCGAAGCGAGCAGTACTTC	CASRRITSRSEQYF
TRBJ2-2	TRBD1	.	TRBV27	TGTGCCAGCAGTTCCGGACAGGTGAACACCGGGGAGCTGTTTTTT	CASSSGQVNTGELFF
TRBJ1-2	.	.	TRBV12-3/TRBV12-4	TGTGCCAGCAGGATACAGGGAGATGGCTACACCTTC	CASRIQGDGYTF
TRBJ1-1	.	.	TRBV5-1	TGCGCCAGCAGCTTAATCGCAGGGTCGAACACTGAAGCTTTCTTT	CASSLIAGSNTEAFF
TRBJ2-2	TRBD1	once	TRBV7-2	TGTGCCAGCAGCCGGACAGGGCCGAACACCGGGGAGCTGTTTTTT	CASSRTGPNTGELFF
TRBJ2-1	.	.	TRBV20-1	TGCAGTGCGCCGGGAGTATATGAGCAGTTCTTC	CSAPGVYEQFF
TRBJ1-1	TRBD1	.	TRBV6-6	TGTGCCAGCCGAGGGGACAGTGAAGCTTTCTTT	CASRGDSEAFF
TRBJ1-4	.	.	TRBV13	TGTGCCAGCAGCTCCGGAATCTTAGCGAGAAAACTGTTTTTT	CASSSGILARKLFF
TRBJ1-1	TRBD1	.	TRBV7-2	TGTGCCAGCAGCCCGGACAGGGACACTGAAGCTTTCTTT	CASSPDRDTEAFF
TRBJ2-2	.	once	TRBV5-1	TGCGCCAGCAGTTTGGACCCGGACATGAGCACCGGGGAGCTGTTTTTT	CASSLDPDMSTGELFF
TRBJ1-2	.	few	TRBV12-3/TRBV12-4	TGTGCCAGCAGGACCGGGACACACTATGGCTACACCTTC	CASRTGTHYGYTF
TRBJ2-3	TRBD2	few	TRBV5-5	TGTGCCAGCAGCTTGGATATAGGGCTAGCGGGAGAGCAGTATTTT	CASSLDIGLAGEQYF
TRBJ2-3	.	.	TRBV2	TGTGCCAGCAGTGAAGACAGGGATCATACGCAGTATTTT	CASSEDRDHTQYF
TRBJ2-1	TRBD2	.	TRBV29-1	TGCAGCGTCAAACCGACTAGCGGGAGGTCAAATGAGCAGTTCTTC	CSVKPTSGRSNEQFF
TRBJ1-1	.	.	TRBV5-1	TGCGCCAGCAGCTTTGGGGGCTCGGACACTGAAGCTTTCTTT	CASSFGGSDTEAFF
TRBJ2-7	.	.	TRBV3-1/TRBV3-2	TGTGCCAGCAGCCAAGATTGGCAGGGTGGCGAGCAGTACTTC	CASSQDWQGGEQYF
TRBJ1-5	.	.	TRBV5-5	TGTGCCAGCAGCTTGGAAGGAACCGGGAGAGAACCGCCCCAGCATTTT	CASSLEGTGREPPQHF
TRBJ1-2	TRBD1	.	TRBV5-1	TGCGCCAGCAGCTCTGGGACAGGGGTGTATGGCTACACCTTC	CASSSGTGVYGYTF
TRBJ1-5	.	.	TRBV19	TGTGCCAGTAGTATAGTGAACGCCGGTCAGCCCCAGCATTTT	CASSIVNAGQPQHF
TRBJ1-3	TRBD1	.	TRBV7-2	TGTGCCAGCAGCCCCGGGGTTAACAGGGGCGCTGGAAACACCATATATTTT	CASSPGVNRGAGNTIYF
TRBJ1-2	.	once	TRBV2	TGTGCCAGCAGTGTTAGGACAGAGTATGGCTACACCTTC	CASSVRTEYGYTF
TRBJ2-1	TRBD2	.	TRBV20-1	TGCAGTGCTAGTCAGGGCGGGAGGGGCTCCTACAATGAGCAGTTCTTC	CSASQGGRGSYNEQFF
TRBJ1-2	.	.	TRBV12-3/TRBV12-4	TGTGCCAGCAGCATACAGGGAAACTATGGCTACACCTTC	CASSIQGNYGYTF
TRBJ1-2	TRBD1	.	TRBV7-9	TGTGCCAGCAGCCTCCGACAGGGGGCGTCATCTAACTATGGCTACACCTTC	CASSLRQGASSNYGYTF
TRBJ2-1	.	.	TRBV7-5	TGTGCCAGAAGCTTAGTCGCGGGAGTCTTTAACAATGAGCAGTTCTTC	CARSLVAGVFNNEQFF
TRBJ2-2	.	once	TRBV6-5	TGTGCCAGCAGTTACTATAGGAACACCGGGGAGCTGTTTTTT	CASSYYRNTGELFF
TRBJ1-1	.	.	TRBV11-2	TGTGCCAGCAGCTTTTCCCGTCCTCAGGGGACTGAAGCTTTCTTT	CASSFSRPQGTEAFF
TRBJ1-1	TRBD1	.	TRBV28	TGTGCCAGCAGTCCCCAGGGGGCGGACACTGAAGCTTTCTTT	CASSPQGADTEAFF
TRBJ1-3	.	.	TRBV6-5	TGTGCCAGCAGTTATTACGGCTCTGGAAACACCATATATTTT	CASSYYGSGNTIYF
TRBJ1-2	.	.	TRBV10-3	TGTGCCACGCGCGATAGTCAAAACTATGGCTACACCTTC	CATRDSQNYGYTF
TRBJ2-2	.	.	TRBV19	TGTGCCAGTAGTATAGGGGCAGGGGGAGGGAACACCGGGGAGCTGTTTTTT	CASSIGAGGGNTGELFF
TRBJ1-6	TRBD1	.	TRBV4-3	TGCGCCAGCAGCCAAGATCCTGGGACAGCGGGTTCACCCCTCCACTTT	CASSQDPGTAGSPLHF
TRBJ2-2	TRBD1	.	TRBV18	TGTGCCAGCTCACCCGACAGGGTGAACACCGGGGAGCTGTTTTTT	CASSPDRVNTGELFF
TRBJ2-7	TRBD1	once	TRBV4-1	TGCGCCAGCAGCCAAGAATTACCGGGACAGCCACTGGACGAGCAGTACTTC	CASSQELPGQPLDEQYF
TRBJ2-7	TRBD2	.	TRBV7-9	TGTGCCAGCTCTGGCGGGGGGACAACCGGCGAGCAGTACTTC	CASSGGGTTGEQYF